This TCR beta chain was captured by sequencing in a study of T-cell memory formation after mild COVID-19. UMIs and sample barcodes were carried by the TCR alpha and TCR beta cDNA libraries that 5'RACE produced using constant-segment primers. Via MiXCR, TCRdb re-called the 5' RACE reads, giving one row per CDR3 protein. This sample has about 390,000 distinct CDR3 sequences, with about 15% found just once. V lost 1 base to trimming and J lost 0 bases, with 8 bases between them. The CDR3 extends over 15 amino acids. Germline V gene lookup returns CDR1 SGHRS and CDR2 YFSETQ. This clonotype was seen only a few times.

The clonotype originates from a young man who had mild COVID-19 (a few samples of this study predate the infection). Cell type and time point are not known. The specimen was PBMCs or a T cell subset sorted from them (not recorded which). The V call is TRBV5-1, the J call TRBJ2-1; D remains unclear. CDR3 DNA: TGCGCCAGCAGCTTGATGTTGGGCTCCTACAATGAGCAGTTCTTC. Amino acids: CASSLMLGSYNEQFF.